This T cell receptor beta chain was recorded in a study of T-cell reconstitution after alpha-beta-depleted transplantation in children (dated by TCRdb to about 2016). For the study in its entirety: T-cell immune reconstitution after TCRalphabeta/CD19-depleted allogeneic hematopoietic cell transplantation in children was quantitatively tracked in the study by means of TCR repertoire profiling. General conclusions and limits of the study: Hyperexpanded clone frequencies declined over subsequent months; after one year, T-cell counts and TCRbeta diversity were mostly attributed to newly produced T cells. The apparently early recovery of alphabetaT-cell counts about two months after transplant reportedly depended on only several hundred rapidly expanded clones that came from non-depleted graft cells. In some patients, the high TCRbeta diversity seen at day 60 was put down to recipient T cells and intrathymic progenitors that had survived conditioning.

Library preparation used PCR. For sequencing, an Illumina HiSeq 2500 was employed. To normalize quantification of the TCRbeta repertoire, the TCR libraries were built with molecular barcoding that relied on unique molecular identifiers. The raw public data were reprocessed by TCRdb itself: fastp quality trimming at Q25, MiXCR clonotype calling, in-frame beta chains only. When rows share a CDR3 protein, they turn into one entry using the most common DNA and genes. The sample yields 450,000 to 700,000 distinct CDR3 sequences; 27% were counted once. Around a third of the sample rests with the top ten. The CDR3 holds 14 amino acids from the cysteine to the phenylalanine. This entry keeps only the CDR3 DNA: 42 bases, framed from base 1. CDR1 LNHNV and CDR2 YYDKDF are derived from the germline V gene (reference sequence). Deletion took 2 bases off V and 9 bases off J, with a span of 11 bases between the germline ends.

Details on this clonotype: Its antigen remains undetermined. No much larger clonotype is one base removed from it; base qualities were not supplied.

What this sample's treatment or condition label stands for: allogeneic hematopoietic cell transplantation with graft depleted of TCRalphabeta T cells and CD19 B cells. TCRalphabeta/CD19-depleted allogeneic hematopoietic cell grafts were given to the transplant recipients, all of whom were children. The chain joins TRBV15 to TRBJ1-6; a weak D assignment points to TRBD1 (5 bases agree). The source of this sequence is a boy in the first two years of life with Wiskott-Aldrich syndrome, due to receive a stem cell transplant. The sequencing here drew on PBMCs, taken before TCRalphabeta/CD19-depleted stem cell transplant. CDR3 sequence: CATSRQTARSPLHF. The nucleotide sequence reads TGTGCCACCAGCAGACAGACAGCTCGTTCACCCCTCCACTTT.